This T cell receptor beta chain was sequenced during a study of identifying expanded T cells in peripheral blood. Study findings and constraints: Approximately 2-week clone count variance significantly increased as total template count grew. Technical replicates showed approximately 1.2 changed clones; approximately two weeks about 16.4; four weeks 19.

The repertoire was sequenced with immunoSEQ multiplex PCR; TCRdb's copy has only in-frame clones and lacks some. The sample has about 78,000 clones; just under 85% are singletons. To note about this clone: The target antigen is unknown.

During the collection period, no donor immune events like infections were recorded. The V gene lost 2 bases and the J gene lost 15 bases, with 5 bases spanning the gap. Per the germline V gene, CDR1 is DFQATT and CDR2 is SNEGSKA (reference sequence). The CDR3 length is 8 residues. V is TRBV20-1 and J is TRBJ2-4; no clear D gene. The sequence was collected from a person between 18 and 75 years old in good health. Input material: blood. The DNA of the CDR3 is TGCAGTGCTAGAACGCGGTACTTC. It specifies CSARTRYF.